This TCR beta chain was profiled in a study of regulatory T cells in long-lasting Graves disease. Arm-PCR with iRepertoire HTBI primers amplified the CDR3 regions for these TCR beta libraries. TCRdb independently ran MiXCR on the multiplex PCR reads; one entry per CDR3 protein. The table records about 520,000 distinct CDR3 sequences, 12% of them present only once. Germline assignment: CDR1 MGHRA and CDR2 YSYEKL. Trimming removed 5 bases from V and 3 bases from J; junction bases left unmatched: 12. There are 17 residues in the CDR3. In this sample, this clonotype turned up many times. Specified time point: newly diagnosed GD, antithyroid drugs for less than 3 months. PBMC RNA served as the TCR library source. In addition, the sample was reused for a study of T cells in Graves' hyperthyroidism and ophthalmopathy. That investigation notes: The study used the HTBI primer set for a first-round RT-PCR of the TCR CDR3.

Sequenced material: peripheral blood mononuclear cells (PBMCs), taken at new diagnosis, from a patient treated with antithyroid drugs. This receptor was identified in a young woman with Graves disease. This chain joins TRBV4-1 and TRBJ1-2; 10 nucleotides agree with TRBD1. The DNA of the CDR3 is TGCGCCAGCAGCGAACGTTCCTGGGACAGGGGAGACTATGGCTACACCTTC. Protein sequence: CASSERSWDRGDYGYTF.